The sequence of this TCR beta chain was determined in a study of cytomegalovirus exposure and HLA in healthy donors. Looking at the study overall: Of all 400 or so donors who were genotyped, 75% to 85% belonged to the Caucasian-associated ancestry cluster.

Trimming cost V 1 base and J 9 bases, with 16 bases left between them. CDR3 length equals 15 residues. CDR1 SEHNR and CDR2 FQNEAQ come from the germline V gene (reference sequence). A multiplex PCR was run with 60 Vbeta primers and 13 Jbeta primers. Assay: immunoSEQ multiplex PCR; the TCRdb copy retains only in-frame clones and omits some. Of around 140,000 clones in the sample, 82% are singletons; the top ten hold around 2.5%. This clone showed up just once. J is TRBJ2-1 and V is TRBV7-9; tentatively, D is TRBD1 (6 bases). The receptor comes from a male donor in good health and CMV-seronegative. Material for sequencing was PBMCs. In nucleotides, the CDR3 is TGTGCCAGCAGCTTAGGGACAGACTATACTGGTGAGCAGTTCTTC. Its translation: CASSLGTDYTGEQFF.